This TCR beta chain stems from a study of PD-1 blockade in classical Hodgkin lymphoma. Clones were sequenced by immunoSEQ multiplex PCR, and TCRdb holds only the in-frame ones, with some missing. Altogether approximately 26,000 clones are present, 80% being singletons, with the ten largest covering around 15%. Indicated time point: cycle 4 day 1 (C4D1), after five to seven weeks of nivolumab. Patients all relapsed after autologous stem cell transplantation, and there was variation in brentuximab vedotin exposure. Comment on this clone: What it binds is unknown.

Germline loops: CDR1 MNHNS, CDR2 SASEGT. The CDR3 is 12 amino acids. Trimming stripped 6 bases from V and 0 bases from J, with 3 bases between. Findings and caveats of the study: Individuals who commenced nivolumab within less than 1 year of ASCT were excluded.

The sequence was collected from a human donor with classical Hodgkin lymphoma. The chain combines TRBV6-1 with TRBJ1-3; D remains unclear. Sequencing was performed on peripheral blood mononuclear cells (PBMCs), taken before the fourth cycle of nivolumab. CDR3 DNA sequence: TGTGCCAGCAGGGGCTCTGGAAACACCATATATTTT. Protein sequence: CASRGSGNTIYF.